These 10 T cell receptor beta chains came from one sample sequenced in a study of T cell responses to AZD1222 COVID-19 vaccine. Produced via immunoSEQ multiplex PCR; TCRdb's table is partial and in-frame only. Among 100,000 or so clones listed, around 85% were seen once. This specimen was peripheral blood, taken on day 0 of AZD1222 vaccination. Receptors originate from an adult in good health.

In the case of this clone: The junction and the germline gene differ at one end; a read error may be behind it. The chain employs TRBV3-1 (or the pseudogene TRBV3-2) and TRBJ2-5, with a tentative D call TRBD2 (6 bases). This CDR3 spans 12 amino acids. Germline V lookup: CDR1 LGHDT, CDR2 YNNKEL (reference sequence). The chain's CDR3 is CASSYNRDSLDF. The CDR3 DNA sequence: TGTGCCAGCAGCTACAACCGGGACTCCCTCGACTTC.

This rearrangement joins TRBV30 to TRBJ1-2; maybe TRBD1 (6 bases). Germline assignment: CDR1 GTSNPN and CDR2 SVGIG (reference sequence). The CDR3 contains 17 residues. Trimming cost V 3 bases and J 0 bases, with 20 bases left between them. The chain's CDR3 is CAWRGVGGFGSNYGYTF. The CDR3 coding sequence is TGTGCCTGGAGGGGGGTCGGGGGCTTCGGTTCTAACTATGGCTACACCTTC.

This sequence joins TRBV10-3 and TRBJ2-3; D is uncertain. The CDR3 spans 15 residues. In germline, CDR1 is ENHRY, CDR2 SYGVKD. V was shortened by 5 bases and J by 0 bases, with 12 bases between the two germline ends. The CDR3 spells CAISTSHSSTDTQYF. CDR3 DNA: TGTGCCATCAGTACCTCGCACTCTAGCACAGATACGCAGTATTTT.

This chain joins TRBV9 and TRBJ1-5; TRBD1 is a possible D gene (5 bases). This CDR3 region has 15 residues. V lost 4 bases and J 1 base, leaving 12 bases between the germline ends. Germline values: CDR1 SGDLS, CDR2 YYNGEE. The CDR3 loop is CASSPTDYSNQPQHF. DNA for the CDR3: TGTGCCAGCAGCCCGACAGATTACAGCAATCAGCCCCAGCATTTT.

V usage is TRBV30 and J usage is TRBJ1-2; D uncertain. Germline lookup yields CDR1 GTSNPN and CDR2 SVGIG (reference sequence). CDR3 size: 12 residues. Trimming shortened V by 4 bases and J by 8 bases, and 14 bases separated the two germline ends. CDR3 protein: CAWTSPPVGYTF. The CDR3 coding sequence is TGTGCCTGGACTAGTCCCCCCGTCGGCTACACCTTC.

The V and J genes are TRBV2 and TRBJ1-2; possibly TRBD1 for D (6 bases). V lost 6 bases to trimming and J lost 7 bases, with 21 bases between them. The CDR3 is 15 residues long. CDR1 is SNHLY, CDR2 FYNNEI, per germline. The CDR3 loop reads CASSPSGGRDPGYTF. The CDR3 nucleotides are TGTGCCAGCAGCCCGAGCGGGGGGCGCGATCCTGGCTACACCTTC.

This clone was detected only a few times. The J gene is TRBJ1-6, the V gene TRBV1; the D call TRBD1 from the table was never checked on the DNA. TRBV1 is a pseudogene segment. The CDR3 has 17 residues. This CDR3 is CTSSQDSVQGTDSPLHF. CDR3 bases: TGCACCAGCAGCCAAGATTCCGTACAGGGAACAGATTCACCCCTCCACTTT.

This rearrangement joins TRBV4-3 to TRBJ1-6; 7 nucleotides align to TRBD1. In germline, CDR1 is LGHNA, CDR2 YSLEER. V shed 1 base and J 10 bases; nucleotides not matched to a gene: 16. The CDR3 is made up of 18 amino acids. The CDR3 reads CASSQAQTGAGDHSPLHF. For the CDR3, the DNA is TGCGCCAGCAGCCAAGCTCAAACAGGGGCAGGGGATCACTCACCCCTCCACTTT.

The chain recombines TRBV19 with TRBJ1-1; no reliable D call. This CDR3 spans 12 amino acids. Trimming took 0 bases from V and 7 from J, leaving 6 bases between them. Per germline, CDR1 LNHDA and CDR2 SQIVND (reference sequence). CDR3: CASSIDRGEAFF. The CDR3 coding sequence is TGTGCCAGTAGTATAGATCGTGGTGAAGCTTTCTTT. Full variable domain (outside the CDR3, taken from reference TRBV19 and TRBJ1-1): DGGITQSPKYLFRKEGQNVTLSCEQNLNHDAMYWYRQDPGQGLRLIYYSQIVNDFQKGDIAEGYSVSREKKESFPLTVTSAQKNPTAFYLCASSIDRGEAFFGQGTRLTVV.

V usage is TRBV7-6 and J usage is TRBJ2-5; no firm D call. CDR3 length: 12 amino acids. Germline loops: CDR1 SGHVS, CDR2 FNYEAQ. The germline V and J ends were trimmed by 2 bases and 5 bases, with 6 bases remaining between them. CDR3 coding DNA: TGTGCCAGCAGCTTAACCTGGGAGACCCAGTACTTC. Amino acids: CASSLTWETQYF.